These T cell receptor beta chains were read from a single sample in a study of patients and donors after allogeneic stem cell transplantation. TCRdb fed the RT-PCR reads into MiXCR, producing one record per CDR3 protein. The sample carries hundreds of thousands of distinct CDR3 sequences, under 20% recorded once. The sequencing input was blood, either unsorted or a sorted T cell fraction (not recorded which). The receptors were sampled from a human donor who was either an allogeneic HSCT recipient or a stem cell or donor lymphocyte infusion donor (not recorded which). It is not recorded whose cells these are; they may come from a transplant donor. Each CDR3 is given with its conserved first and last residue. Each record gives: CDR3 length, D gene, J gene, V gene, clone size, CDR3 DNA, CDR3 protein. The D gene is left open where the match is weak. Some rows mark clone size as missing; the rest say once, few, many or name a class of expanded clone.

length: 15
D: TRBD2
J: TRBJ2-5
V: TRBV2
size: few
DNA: TGTGCCAGCGGGGGAGGACTAGCGGAGCAAGAGACCCAGTACTTC
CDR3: CASGGGLAEQETQYF

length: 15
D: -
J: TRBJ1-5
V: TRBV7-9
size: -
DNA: TGTGCCAGCAGCCCCACAGGGACCAACAATCAGCCCCAGCATTTT
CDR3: CASSPTGTNNQPQHF

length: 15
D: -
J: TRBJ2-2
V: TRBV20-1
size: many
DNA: TGCAGTGCTAGTGACCAGCGAGTGAACACCGGGGAGCTGTTTTTT
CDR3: CSASDQRVNTGELFF

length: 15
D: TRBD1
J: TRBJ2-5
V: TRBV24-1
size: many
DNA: TGTGCCACCAGTGATTTGCCGGGACAGAAAGAGACCCAGTACTTC
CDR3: CATSDLPGQKETQYF

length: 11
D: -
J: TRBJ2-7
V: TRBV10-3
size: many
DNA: TGTGCCATGGCGCTAGGAGGGGAGCAGTACTTC
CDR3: CAMALGGEQYF

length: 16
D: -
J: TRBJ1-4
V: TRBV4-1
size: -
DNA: TGCGCCAGCAGCCAAGACCCGGGAGGGGCGGTAGAAAAACTGTTTTTT
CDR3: CASSQDPGGAVEKLFF

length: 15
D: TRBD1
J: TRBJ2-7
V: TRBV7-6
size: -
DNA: TGTGCCAGCAGCTTAGGAGGACAGGGGGCCTACGAGCAGTACTTC
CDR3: CASSLGGQGAYEQYF

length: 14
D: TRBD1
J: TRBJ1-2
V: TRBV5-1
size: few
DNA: TGCGCCAGCAGCCCGGGACAGGGGAATGGTGGCTACACCTTC
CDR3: CASSPGQGNGGYTF

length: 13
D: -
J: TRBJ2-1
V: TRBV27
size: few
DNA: TGTGCCAGCAGTTTTTGGAAAGCTGATGAGCAGTTCTTC
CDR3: CASSFWKADEQFF

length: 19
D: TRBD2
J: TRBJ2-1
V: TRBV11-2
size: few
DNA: TGTGCCAGCAGCTTACCAAGCGGGAGCCCTGGGCGCCCCTACAATGAGCAGTTCTTC
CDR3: CASSLPSGSPGRPYNEQFF

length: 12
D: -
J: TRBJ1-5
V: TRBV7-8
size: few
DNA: TGTGCCAGCAGCTTAGTAGCTCAGCCCCAGCATTTT
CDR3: CASSLVAQPQHF

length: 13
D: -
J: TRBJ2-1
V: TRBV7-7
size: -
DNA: TGTGCCAGCAGCTTAGGTCTCGGCAATGAGCAGTTCTTC
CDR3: CASSLGLGNEQFF

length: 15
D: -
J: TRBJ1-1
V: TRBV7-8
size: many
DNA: TGTGCCAGCAGCTTAGCTTTGTCGGCGAACACTGAAGCTTTCTTT
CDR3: CASSLALSANTEAFF

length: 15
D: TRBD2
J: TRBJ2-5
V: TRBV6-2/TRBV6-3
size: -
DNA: TGTGCCAGCAAGATAGCGGGGGGCCCGAGAGAGACCCAGTACTTC
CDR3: CASKIAGGPRETQYF

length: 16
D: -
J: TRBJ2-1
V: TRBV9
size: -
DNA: TGTGCCAGCAGCGTATCATCGGGGGCAAGATACAATGAGCAGTTCTTC
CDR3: CASSVSSGARYNEQFF

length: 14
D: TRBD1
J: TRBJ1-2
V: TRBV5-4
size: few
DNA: TGTGCCAGCAGCTTAGTGACAGGGCTCTATGGCTACACCTTC
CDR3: CASSLVTGLYGYTF

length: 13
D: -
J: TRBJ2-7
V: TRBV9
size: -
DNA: TGTGCCAGCAGCGTAGGGGGAGAGGACGAGCAGTACTTC
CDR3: CASSVGGEDEQYF

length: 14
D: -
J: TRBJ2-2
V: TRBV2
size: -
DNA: TGTGCCAGCCTAGTGACAGAGAACACCGGGGAGCTGTTTTTT
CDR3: CASLVTENTGELFF

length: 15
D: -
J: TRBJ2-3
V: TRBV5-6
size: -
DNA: TGTGCCAGCAGCTTGGGGGGAGTAAGCACAGATATGCAGTATTTT
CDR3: CASSLGGVSTDMQYF

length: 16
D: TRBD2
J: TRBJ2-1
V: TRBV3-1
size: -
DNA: TGTGCCAGCAGCCAAAACGAGGCTAGCGGGAAAAATGAGCAGTTCTTC
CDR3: CASSQNEASGKNEQFF

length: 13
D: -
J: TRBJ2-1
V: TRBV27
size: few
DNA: TGTGCCAGCTCTTGGCCCGGGTACAATGAGCAGTTCTTC
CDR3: CASSWPGYNEQFF

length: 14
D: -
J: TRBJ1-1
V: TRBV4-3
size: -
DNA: TGCGCCAGCAGCCAAGCTCGGGGGAACACTGAAGCTTTCTTT
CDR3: CASSQARGNTEAFF

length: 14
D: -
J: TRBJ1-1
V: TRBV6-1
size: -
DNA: TGTGCCAGCAGTGAAGCGCTGTTCAAGGCTGAAGCTTTCTTT
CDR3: CASSEALFKAEAFF

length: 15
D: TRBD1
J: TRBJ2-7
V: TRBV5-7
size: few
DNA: TGTGCCAGCAGCTTGGCCGAGACAGGGACGTACGAGCAGTACTTC
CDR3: CASSLAETGTYEQYF

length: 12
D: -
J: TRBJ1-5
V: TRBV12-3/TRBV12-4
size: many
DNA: TGTGCCAGCAGTTTAGTAAGGCAGCCCCAGCATTTT
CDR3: CASSLVRQPQHF

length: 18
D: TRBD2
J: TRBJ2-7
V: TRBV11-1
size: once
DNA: TGTGCCAGCAGCTTATTGACGAAGCCCGGACTAGCGGGAAGCGAGCAGTACTTC
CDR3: CASSLLTKPGLAGSEQYF

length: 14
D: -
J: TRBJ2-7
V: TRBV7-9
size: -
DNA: TGTGCCAGCAGCTCAGACCTAGAGAGCTACGAGCAGTACTTC
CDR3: CASSSDLESYEQYF

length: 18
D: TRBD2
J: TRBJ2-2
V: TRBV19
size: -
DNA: TGTGCCAGTAGTATACTCCCCCTAGCGGGAGGCGTAACCGGGGAGCTGTTTTTT
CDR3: CASSILPLAGGVTGELFF

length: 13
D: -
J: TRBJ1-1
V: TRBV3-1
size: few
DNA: TGTGCCAGCAGCCACCGGACCAACACTGAAGCTTTCTTT
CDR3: CASSHRTNTEAFF

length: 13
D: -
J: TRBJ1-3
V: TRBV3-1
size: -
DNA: TGTGCCAGCAGCACCCAGAGTGGAAACACCATATATTTT
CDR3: CASSTQSGNTIYF

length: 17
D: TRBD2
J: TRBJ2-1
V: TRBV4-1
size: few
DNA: TGCGCCAGCAGCCAAAAGCCGGGACTAGCCACAGCCCATGAGCAGTTCTTC
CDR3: CASSQKPGLATAHEQFF

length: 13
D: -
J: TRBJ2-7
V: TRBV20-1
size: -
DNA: TGCAGTGCTAGGGGGACGGAAGACTACGAGCAGTACTTC
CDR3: CSARGTEDYEQYF

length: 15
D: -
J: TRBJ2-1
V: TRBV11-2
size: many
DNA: TGTGCCAGCAGCGGAGGACAGAGCTCCTACAATGAGCAGTTCTTC
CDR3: CASSGGQSSYNEQFF

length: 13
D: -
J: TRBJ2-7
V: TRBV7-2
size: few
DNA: TGTGCCAGCAGCGCGGACTTCCCCTCGGAGCAGTACTTC
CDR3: CASSADFPSEQYF

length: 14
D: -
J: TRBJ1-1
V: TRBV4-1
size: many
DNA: TGCGCCAGCAGCCAGGGGGACGGGAACACTGAAGCTTTCTTT
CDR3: CASSQGDGNTEAFF

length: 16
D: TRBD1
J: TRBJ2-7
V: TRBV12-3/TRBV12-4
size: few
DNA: TGTGCCAGCAGCCACACTAGGGACAGGGGGTTGTACGAGCAGTACTTC
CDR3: CASSHTRDRGLYEQYF

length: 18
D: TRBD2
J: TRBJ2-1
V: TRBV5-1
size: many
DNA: TGCGCCAGCAGCTTGGCAAGGGGACTAGCAGTCTCCTACAATGAGCAGTTCTTC
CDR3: CASSLARGLAVSYNEQFF

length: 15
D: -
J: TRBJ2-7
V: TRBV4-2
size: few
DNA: TGTGCCAGCAGCCAAGGGGCACAGGACCCCTACGAGCAGTACTTC
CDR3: CASSQGAQDPYEQYF

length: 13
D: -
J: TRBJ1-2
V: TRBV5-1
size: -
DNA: TGCGCCAGCAGCTACAGGAGTAACTATGGCTACACCTTC
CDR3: CASSYRSNYGYTF

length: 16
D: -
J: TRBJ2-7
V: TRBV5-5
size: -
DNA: TGTGCCAGCAGCCCTGCGGGTCGGTCCAGCTCCTACGAGCAGTACTTC
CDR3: CASSPAGRSSSYEQYF

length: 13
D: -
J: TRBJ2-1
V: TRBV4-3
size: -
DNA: TGCGCCAGCAGCCAAGATTGGTACAATGAGCAGTTCTTC
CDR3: CASSQDWYNEQFF

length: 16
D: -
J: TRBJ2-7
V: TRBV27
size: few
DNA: TGTGCCAGCAGTTTCCCCGGACGGACGCGTACCTACGAGCAGTACTTC
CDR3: CASSFPGRTRTYEQYF

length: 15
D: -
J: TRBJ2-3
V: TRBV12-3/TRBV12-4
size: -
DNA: TGTGCCAGCAGTTTTTTTCTAGCTAGCGCAGATACGCAGTATTTT
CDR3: CASSFFLASADTQYF

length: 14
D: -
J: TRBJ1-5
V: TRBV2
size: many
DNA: TGTGCCAGCAGTGAATTGGACTGGGATCAGCCCCAGCATTTT
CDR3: CASSELDWDQPQHF

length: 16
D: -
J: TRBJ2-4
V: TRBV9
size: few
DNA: TGTGCCAGCAGCGTAGGGGGAGGATCAGGCAAAAACATTCAGTACTTC
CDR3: CASSVGGGSGKNIQYF

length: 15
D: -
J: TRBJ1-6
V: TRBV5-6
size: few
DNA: TGTGCCAGCAGCTTGGCGACGGAGAATAATTCACCCCTCCACTTT
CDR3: CASSLATENNSPLHF

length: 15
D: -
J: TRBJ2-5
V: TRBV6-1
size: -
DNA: TGTGCCAGCAGAACCTGGGCAGAAAGTCAAGAGACCCAGTACTTC
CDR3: CASRTWAESQETQYF

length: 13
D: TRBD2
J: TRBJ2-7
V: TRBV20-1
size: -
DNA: TGCAGTGCTAGGGCCGCGGGGGGCTACGAGCAGTACTTC
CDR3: CSARAAGGYEQYF

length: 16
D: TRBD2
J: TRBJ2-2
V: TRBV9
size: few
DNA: TGTGCCAGCAGCGTATTGGGGGGGTCGAGCACCGGGGAGCTGTTTTTT
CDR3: CASSVLGGSSTGELFF

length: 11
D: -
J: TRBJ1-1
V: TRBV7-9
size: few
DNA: TGTGCCAGCAGCTCTGAACCGAAAGCTTTCTTT
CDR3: CASSSEPKAFF